The 13 T cell receptor beta chains below come from one sample, sequenced in a study of OX40 agonist ivuxolimab in advanced cancers. Measured with immunoSEQ multiplex PCR; TCRdb has only the in-frame clones, and not every one. This sample has around 55,000 clones, with approximately 86% found just once. The sample consisted of CD4+ or CD8+ T cells sorted from blood, taken in a trial of the OX40 agonist ivuxolimab. The source is an adult with an advanced solid tumor such as melanoma, head and neck, liver or kidney cancer.

The V and J genes are TRBV27 and TRBJ2-7, with 10 bases aligning to TRBD1. V shed 10 bases, J shed 4 bases, and the junction held 1 base outside the gene matches. Germline V lookup: CDR1 MNHEY, CDR2 SMNVEV (reference sequence). This CDR3 is 11 amino acids long. The CDR3 region has the DNA TGTGCCACGGGACAGGGGTACGAGCAGTACTTC. It codes for CATGQGYEQYF.

This rearrangement joins TRBV5-6 to TRBJ1-5, with D possibly matching TRBD1 (6 bases). The CDR3 covers 13 residues. The V gene lost 2 bases and the J gene lost 7 bases, with 10 bases spanning the gap. Germline CDR1 reads SGHDT; CDR2 reads YYEEEE. DNA of the CDR3: TGTGCCAGCAGCTTAGGGGGTGTGCAGCCCCAGCATTTT. Amino acids: CASSLGGVQPQHF.

The rearrangement links TRBV28 to TRBJ1-5; D is uncertain. The CDR3 consists of 13 residues. The V gene's germline CDR1 is MDHEN and CDR2 SYDVKM. V was pared by 4 bases and J by 3 bases, with 7 bases between. CDR3 sequence: CASSSVHNQPQHF. The CDR3 bases are TGTGCCAGCAGTTCGGTCCACAATCAGCCCCAGCATTTT.

The V gene is TRBV9, the J gene TRBJ1-6; a weak D match, TRBD1 (5 bases). Between the trimmed V and J ends, which lost 1 base and 7 bases, there was a span of 6 bases. The CDR3 has 13 amino acids. Germline V gives CDR1 SGDLS, CDR2 YYNGEE. The CDR3 DNA sequence: TGTGCCAGCAGCGTACAGGGAAATTCACCCCTCCACTTT. It yields the protein CASSVQGNSPLHF.

The chain combines TRBV18 with TRBJ2-1, with D possibly matching TRBD2 (6 bases). The CDR3 consists of 15 residues. The V and J ends lost 5 bases and 3 bases respectively, with 14 bases between them. Germline V gene sequence: CDR1 KGHSH, CDR2 LQKENI. The chain's CDR3 is CASSSIGGDYNEQFF. The CDR3 DNA reads TGTGCCAGCTCAAGCATCGGGGGAGACTACAATGAGCAGTTCTTC.

Here the CDR3 DNA reads TGTGCCAGCAGCGGACTAGCGGGAGGTGGAGGGGAGCAGTTCTTC. Amino acid sequence: CASSGLAGGGGEQFF. The chain has TRBV6-4 and TRBJ2-1, with 14 bases that match TRBD2. Germline V gene lookup returns CDR1 MRHNA and CDR2 SNTAGT. This CDR3 has 15 residues. V shed 6 bases, J shed 10 bases, and the junction held 8 bases outside the gene matches.

The rearrangement uses TRBV28 and TRBJ2-2; 11 bases fit TRBD1. The germline CDR1 and CDR2 sequences are MDHEN and SYDVKM. The CDR3 has 16 residues. J lost 3 bases, V lost 0 bases, and 0 bases had no gene match. CDR3 bases: TGTGCCAGCAGTTTATGGGACAGGGGGCACACCGGGGAGCTGTTTTTT. It translates to CASSLWDRGHTGELFF.

The chain joins TRBV7-3 to TRBJ2-1; 9 bases map to TRBD2. The germline CDR1 and CDR2 sequences are SGHTA and FQGTGA. V gave up 6 bases and J gave up 0 bases; unmatched junction bases: 3. This CDR3 has 15 residues. This CDR3 is CASSGSGSSYNEQFF. In DNA, the CDR3 is TGTGCCAGCAGTGGTAGCGGGAGCTCCTACAATGAGCAGTTCTTC. The full variable domain, rest sourced from reference TRBV7-3 and TRBJ2-1, is GAGVSQTPSNKVTEKGKYVELRCDPISGHTALYWYRQSLGQGPEFLIYFQGTGAADDSGLPNDRFFAVRPEGSVSTLKIQRTERGDSAVYLCASSGSGSSYNEQFFGPGTRLTVL.

The chain links TRBV19 to TRBJ1-5; no reliable D call. The V gene lost 8 bases and the J gene lost 4 bases, with 12 bases spanning the gap. The CDR3 is 13 amino acids. The V gene's germline CDR1 is LNHDA and CDR2 SQIVND (reference sequence). The CDR3 bases are TGTGCCAGTGGGTTGGACGGGAATCAGCCCCAGCATTTT. It is translated as CASGLDGNQPQHF.

J is TRBJ2-3 and V is TRBV6-4; 10 bases map to TRBD2. The germline CDR1 and CDR2 sequences are MRHNA and SNTAGT. Germline trimming cut 5 bases from V and 1 base from J; bases unmatched to any gene: 0. This CDR3 has 14 amino acids. The CDR3 protein is CASSLAGGTDTQYF. In nucleotides, the CDR3 is TGTGCCAGCAGTCTAGCGGGAGGCACAGATACGCAGTATTTT.

This clone was observed a handful of times. The chain links TRBV5-8 to TRBJ2-5; D gene unclear. The germline CDR1 and CDR2 sequences are SGHTS and YDEGEE. The V and J ends lost 0 bases and 5 bases respectively, with 5 bases between them. The CDR3 is 12 amino acids. As DNA, the CDR3 is TGTGCCAGCAGCTTGGTTCGGGAGACCCAGTACTTC. Amino acids: CASSLVRETQYF.

The chain combines TRBV7-3 with TRBJ1-3; 7 bases map to TRBD1. V lost 2 bases, J lost 2 bases, and 3 bases stayed unmatched. CDR1 is SGHTA and CDR2 is FQGTGA in the germline V gene. The CDR3 runs 15 residues. CDR3 DNA sequence: TGTGCCAGCAGCTTATCCGGACAGGCTGGAAACACCATATATTTT. The encoded protein is CASSLSGQAGNTIYF.

The rearrangement joins TRBV4-1 to TRBJ2-2, with D possibly being TRBD1 (6 bases). From germline, CDR1 is MGHRA and CDR2 YSYEKL. CDR3 size: 16 residues. V was clipped by 4 bases and J by 4 bases, with 16 bases between them. The CDR3 coding sequence is TGCGCCAGCAGCCGACAGGCGACAGTGCCCACCGGGGAGCTGTTTTTT. Encoded protein: CASSRQATVPTGELFF.